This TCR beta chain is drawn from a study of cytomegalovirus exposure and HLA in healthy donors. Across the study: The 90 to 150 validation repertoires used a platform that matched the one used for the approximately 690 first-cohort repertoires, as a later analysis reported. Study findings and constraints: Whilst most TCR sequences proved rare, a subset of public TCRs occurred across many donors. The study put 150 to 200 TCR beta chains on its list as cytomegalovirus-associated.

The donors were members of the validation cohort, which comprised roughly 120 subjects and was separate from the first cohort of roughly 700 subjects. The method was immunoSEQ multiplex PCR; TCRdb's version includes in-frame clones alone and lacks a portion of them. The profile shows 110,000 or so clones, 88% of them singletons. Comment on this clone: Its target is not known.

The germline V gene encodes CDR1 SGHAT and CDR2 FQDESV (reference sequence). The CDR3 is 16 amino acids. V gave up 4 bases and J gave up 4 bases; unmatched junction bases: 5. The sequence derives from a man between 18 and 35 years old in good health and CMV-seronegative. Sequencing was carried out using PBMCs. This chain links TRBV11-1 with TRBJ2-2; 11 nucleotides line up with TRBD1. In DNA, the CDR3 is TGTGCCAGCAGCTCCGTGGACAGGGGGCGCACCGGGGAGCTGTTTTTT. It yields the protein CASSSVDRGRTGELFF.